These 5 T cell receptor beta chains came from one sample sequenced in a study of CD8 T cells in Susac syndrome. The RNA, about 0.5 to 1 ug, was put through reverse transcription using random hexamers. MiXCR, run by TCRdb on the immunoSEQ multiplex PCR reads, gives a single entry per CDR3 protein. The sample has 120,000 or so distinct CDR3 sequences; 90% to 95% are singletons. Sequencing was done on a sample of CD4+ T cells from PBMCs. These receptors all stem from a human donor with multiple sclerosis.

The chain combines TRBV19 with TRBJ1-5, with D hard to call. Trimming cost V 6 bases and J 6 bases, with 15 bases left between them. The CDR3 contains 14 residues. Germline V lookup: CDR1 LNHDA, CDR2 SQIVND (reference sequence). DNA of the CDR3: TGTGCCAGTAGGGCGATCGGGGTAAGTCAGCCCCAGCATTTT. It codes for CASRAIGVSQPQHF.

This rearrangement joins TRBV25-1 to TRBJ2-1; D gene ambiguous. The CDR3 runs 17 residues. Per germline, CDR1 MGHDK and CDR2 SYGVNS. The V gene lost 1 base and the J gene lost 2 bases, with 15 bases spanning the gap. CDR3 DNA: TGTGCCAGCAGTGAATCGAGAAGGGTCCTAGCCTACAATGAGCAGTTCTTC. Its translation: CASSESRRVLAYNEQFF.

The gene calls are TRBV12-3 or TRBV12-4 and TRBJ2-5; 9 bases align to TRBD2. The CDR3 length is 15 residues. Trimming cost V 2 bases and J 5 bases; bases outside gene matches: 6. The CDR3 here is CASSLRSSGIETQYF. The CDR3 DNA is TGTGCCAGCAGTTTACGTTCTAGCGGGATTGAGACCCAGTACTTC.

CDR3 bases: TGCGCCAGCAGCCCGTTACCGTGGGGACAGTCGTACACTGAAGCTTTCTTT. Protein sequence: CASSPLPWGQSYTEAFF. The V call is TRBV5-1, the J call TRBJ1-1, with 7 nucleotides matching TRBD1. J gave up 3 bases and V 4 bases, and 15 bases lay outside the gene matches. The CDR3 is 17 residues long. Looked up from germline, CDR1 is SGHRS and CDR2 is YFSETQ.

The rearrangement uses TRBV5-4 and TRBJ2-5, with D tentatively TRBD1 or TRBD2 (5 bases each). This CDR3 has 16 amino acids. Deletions cut 0 bases from V and 1 base from J, with 13 bases between. The V gene's germline CDR1 is SGHNT and CDR2 YYREEE (reference sequence). The CDR3 region is CASSLGGRQFQETQYF. The CDR3 DNA sequence: TGTGCCAGCAGCTTGGGGGGACGACAGTTCCAAGAGACCCAGTACTTC.